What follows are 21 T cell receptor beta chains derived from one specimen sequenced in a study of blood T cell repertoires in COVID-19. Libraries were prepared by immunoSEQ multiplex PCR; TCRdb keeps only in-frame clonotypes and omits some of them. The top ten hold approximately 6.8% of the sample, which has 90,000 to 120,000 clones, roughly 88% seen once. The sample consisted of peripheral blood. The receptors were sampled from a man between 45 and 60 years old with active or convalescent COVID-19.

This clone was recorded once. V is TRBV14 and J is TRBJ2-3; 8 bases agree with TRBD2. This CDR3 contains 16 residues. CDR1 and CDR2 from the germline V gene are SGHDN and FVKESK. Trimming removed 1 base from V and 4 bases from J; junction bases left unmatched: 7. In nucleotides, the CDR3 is TGTGCCAGCAGCCAAGGGACTAGCTCGGCCTCAGATACGCAGTATTTT. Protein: CASSQGTSSASDTQYF.

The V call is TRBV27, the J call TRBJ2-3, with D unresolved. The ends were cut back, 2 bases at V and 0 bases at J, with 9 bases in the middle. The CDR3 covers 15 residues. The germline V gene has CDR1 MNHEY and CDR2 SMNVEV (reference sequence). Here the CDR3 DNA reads TGTGCCAGCAGTTTAAGACACCCTAGCACAGATACGCAGTATTTT. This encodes CASSLRHPSTDTQYF.

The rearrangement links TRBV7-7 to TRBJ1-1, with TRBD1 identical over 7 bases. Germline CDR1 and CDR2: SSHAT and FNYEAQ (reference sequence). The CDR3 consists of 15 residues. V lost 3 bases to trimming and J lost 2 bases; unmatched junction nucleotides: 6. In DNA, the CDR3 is TGTGCCAGCAGCTTGTGGACAGGCAGAAACACTGAAGCTTTCTTT. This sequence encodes CASSLWTGRNTEAFF.

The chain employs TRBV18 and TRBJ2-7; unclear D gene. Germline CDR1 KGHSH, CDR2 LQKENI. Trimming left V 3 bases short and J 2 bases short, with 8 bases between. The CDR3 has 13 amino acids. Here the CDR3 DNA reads TGTGCCAGCTCACCGGGCACCACCTACGAGCAGTACTTC. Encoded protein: CASSPGTTYEQYF.

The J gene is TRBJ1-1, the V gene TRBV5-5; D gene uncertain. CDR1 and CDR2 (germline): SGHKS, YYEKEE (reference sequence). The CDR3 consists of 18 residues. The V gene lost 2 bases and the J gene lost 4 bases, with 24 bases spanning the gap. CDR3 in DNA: TGTGCCAGCAGCTTCCGATCCGTTGCGCAGGTCACTGGCACTGAAGCTTTCTTT. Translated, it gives CASSFRSVAQVTGTEAFF.

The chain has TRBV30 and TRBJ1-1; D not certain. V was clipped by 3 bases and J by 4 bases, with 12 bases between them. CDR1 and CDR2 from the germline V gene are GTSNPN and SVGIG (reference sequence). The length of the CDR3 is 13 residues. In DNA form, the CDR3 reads TGTGCCTGGAGCCCTGGTCGTAGCACTGAAGCTTTCTTT. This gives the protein CAWSPGRSTEAFF.

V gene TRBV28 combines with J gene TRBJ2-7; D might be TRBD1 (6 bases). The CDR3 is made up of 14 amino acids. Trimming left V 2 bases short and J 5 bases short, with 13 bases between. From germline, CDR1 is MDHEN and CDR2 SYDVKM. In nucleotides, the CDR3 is TGTGCCAGCAGTTTAGTCCAGGGGCTGGACGAGCAGTACTTC. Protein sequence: CASSLVQGLDEQYF.

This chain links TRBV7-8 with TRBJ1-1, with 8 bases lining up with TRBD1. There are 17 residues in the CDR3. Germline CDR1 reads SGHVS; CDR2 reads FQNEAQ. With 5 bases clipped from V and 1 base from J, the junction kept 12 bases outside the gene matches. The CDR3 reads CASSPFPPGGRNTEAFF. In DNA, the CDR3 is TGTGCCAGCAGCCCCTTTCCTCCAGGGGGCAGGAACACTGAAGCTTTCTTT.

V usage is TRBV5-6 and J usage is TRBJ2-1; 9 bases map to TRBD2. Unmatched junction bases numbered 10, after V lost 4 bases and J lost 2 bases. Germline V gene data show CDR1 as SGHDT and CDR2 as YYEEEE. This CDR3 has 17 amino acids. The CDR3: CASSNAPAGGPYNEQFF. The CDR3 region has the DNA TGTGCCAGCAGCAATGCACCAGCGGGAGGCCCCTACAATGAGCAGTTCTTC.

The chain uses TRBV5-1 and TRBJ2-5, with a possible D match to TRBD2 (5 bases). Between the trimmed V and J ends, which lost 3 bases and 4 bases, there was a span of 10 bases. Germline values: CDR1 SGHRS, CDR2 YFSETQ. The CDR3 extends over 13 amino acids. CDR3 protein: CASSSEVGETQYF. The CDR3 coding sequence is TGCGCCAGCAGCTCGGAGGTGGGAGAGACCCAGTACTTC.

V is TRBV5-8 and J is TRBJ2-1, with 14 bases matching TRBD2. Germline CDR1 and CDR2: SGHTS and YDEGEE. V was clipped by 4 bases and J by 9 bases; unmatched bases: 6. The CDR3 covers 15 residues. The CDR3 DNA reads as TGTGCCAGCAGCACCGGACTAGCGGGAGGTTCTGAGCAGTTCTTC. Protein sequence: CASSTGLAGGSEQFF.

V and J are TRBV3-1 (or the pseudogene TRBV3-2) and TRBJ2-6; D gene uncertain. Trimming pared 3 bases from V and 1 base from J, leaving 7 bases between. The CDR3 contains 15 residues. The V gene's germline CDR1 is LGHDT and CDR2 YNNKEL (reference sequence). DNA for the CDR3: TGTGCCAGCAGCCATTCCGGGTCTGGGGCCAACGTCCTGACTTTC. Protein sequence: CASSHSGSGANVLTF.

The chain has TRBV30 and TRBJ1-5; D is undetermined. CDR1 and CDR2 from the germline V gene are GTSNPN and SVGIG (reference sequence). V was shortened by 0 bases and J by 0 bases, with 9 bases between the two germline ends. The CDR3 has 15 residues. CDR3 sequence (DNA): TGTGCCTGGAGTGTTCGCGGGTATAGCAATCAGCCCCAGCATTTT. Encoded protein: CAWSVRGYSNQPQHF.

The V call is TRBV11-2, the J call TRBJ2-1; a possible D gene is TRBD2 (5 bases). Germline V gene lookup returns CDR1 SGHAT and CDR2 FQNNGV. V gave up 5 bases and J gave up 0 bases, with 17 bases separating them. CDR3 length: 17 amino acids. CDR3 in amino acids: CASSPFRTFSSYNEQFF. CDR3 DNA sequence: TGTGCCAGCAGCCCATTCAGGACTTTTAGCTCCTACAATGAGCAGTTCTTC. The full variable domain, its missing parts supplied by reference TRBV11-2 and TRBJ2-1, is EAGVAQSPRYKIIEKRQSVAFWCNPISGHATLYWYQQILGQGPKLLIQFQNNGVVDDSQLPKDRFSAERLKGVDSTLKIQPAKLEDSAVYLCASSPFRTFSSYNEQFFGPGTRLTVL.

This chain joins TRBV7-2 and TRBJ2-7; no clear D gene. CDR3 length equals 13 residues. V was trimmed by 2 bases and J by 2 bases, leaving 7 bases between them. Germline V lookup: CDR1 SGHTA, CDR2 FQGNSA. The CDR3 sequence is CASSLSKPYEQYF. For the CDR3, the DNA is TGTGCCAGCAGCTTATCAAAGCCCTACGAGCAGTACTTC.

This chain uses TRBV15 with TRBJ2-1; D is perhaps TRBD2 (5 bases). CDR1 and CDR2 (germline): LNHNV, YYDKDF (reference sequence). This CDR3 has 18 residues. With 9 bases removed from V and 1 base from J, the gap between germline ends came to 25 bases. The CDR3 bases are TGTGCCACTCGCCACGCATCTTCCATGCGAGGGTCCTACAATGAGCAGTTCTTC. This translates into CATRHASSMRGSYNEQFF.

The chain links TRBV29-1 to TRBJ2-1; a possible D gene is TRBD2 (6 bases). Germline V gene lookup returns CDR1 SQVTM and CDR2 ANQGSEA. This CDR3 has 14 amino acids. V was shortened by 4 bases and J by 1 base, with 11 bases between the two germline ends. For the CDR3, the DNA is TGCAGCGTTGCAGGGAGGTTATCCTACAATGAGCAGTTCTTC. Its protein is CSVAGRLSYNEQFF.

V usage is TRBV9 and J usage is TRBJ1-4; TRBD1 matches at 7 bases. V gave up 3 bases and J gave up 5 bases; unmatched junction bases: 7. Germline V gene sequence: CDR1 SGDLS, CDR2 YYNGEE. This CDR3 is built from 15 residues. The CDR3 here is CASSASGQLNEKLFF. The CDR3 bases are TGTGCCAGCAGCGCATCGGGACAGCTAAATGAAAAACTGTTTTTT. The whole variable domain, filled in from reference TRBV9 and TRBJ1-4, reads DSGVTQTPKHLITATGQRVTLRCSPRSGDLSVYWYQQSLDQGLQFLIQYYNGEERAKGNILERFSAQQFPDLHSELNLSSLELGDSALYFCASSASGQLNEKLFFGSGTQLSVL.

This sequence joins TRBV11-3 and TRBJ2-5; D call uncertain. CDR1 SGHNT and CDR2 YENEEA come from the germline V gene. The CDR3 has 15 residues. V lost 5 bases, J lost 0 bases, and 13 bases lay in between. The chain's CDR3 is CASSQTAGYQETQYF. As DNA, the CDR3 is TGTGCCAGCAGCCAGACGGCCGGGTACCAAGAGACCCAGTACTTC.

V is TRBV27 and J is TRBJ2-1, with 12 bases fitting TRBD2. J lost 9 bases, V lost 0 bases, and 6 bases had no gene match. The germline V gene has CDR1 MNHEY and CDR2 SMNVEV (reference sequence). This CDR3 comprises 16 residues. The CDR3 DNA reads TGTGCCAGCAGTTTATCCCTAGCGGGAGGGCCGTTTGAGCAGTTCTTC. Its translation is CASSLSLAGGPFEQFF.

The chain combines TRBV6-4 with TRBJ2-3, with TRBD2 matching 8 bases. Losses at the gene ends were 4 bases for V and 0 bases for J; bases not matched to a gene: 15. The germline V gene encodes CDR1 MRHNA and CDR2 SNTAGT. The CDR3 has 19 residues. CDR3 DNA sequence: TGTGCCAGCAGTGCCGGGGGGGAACGCCGCGGCCGAAGCACAGATACGCAGTATTTT. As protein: CASSAGGERRGRSTDTQYF.